This entry describes one T cell receptor beta chain. These data come from a study of blood T cell repertoires in COVID-19. Study overall: Acute-phase and convalescent COVID-19 samples originated in the United States, Italy and Spain.

Participants, about 18 to 95 years old, spanned 25 or so US areas. Two consecutive negative NP/OP PCR tests, clearance, or resolved symptoms defined Cohort 3 recovery. Trimming left V 2 bases short and J 1 base short, with 12 bases between. The CDR3 is 16 amino acids. CDR1 is MNHEY and CDR2 is SVGAGI in the germline V gene. Per the study methods: Nucleated cell counts were estimated from reference gene primer amplification. Sequencing was performed with immunoSEQ multiplex PCR; in TCRdb, only in-frame clones are kept and a portion is missing. Clone size and V and J calls were adopted from that table, with D and trimming inferred from the DNA. The data contain around 170,000 clones, more than 70% of them seen just once; the ten biggest clones take up around 9%.

The chain couples TRBV6-5 to TRBJ1-3; D not resolved. This clonotype was sampled from a young woman who had recovered from COVID-19. The sample comprised PBMCs or T cells enriched from blood (not recorded which). The CDR3 here is CASSYGEDGSGNTIYF. CDR3 DNA: TGTGCCAGCAGTTACGGGGAGGACGGGTCTGGAAACACCATATATTTT.